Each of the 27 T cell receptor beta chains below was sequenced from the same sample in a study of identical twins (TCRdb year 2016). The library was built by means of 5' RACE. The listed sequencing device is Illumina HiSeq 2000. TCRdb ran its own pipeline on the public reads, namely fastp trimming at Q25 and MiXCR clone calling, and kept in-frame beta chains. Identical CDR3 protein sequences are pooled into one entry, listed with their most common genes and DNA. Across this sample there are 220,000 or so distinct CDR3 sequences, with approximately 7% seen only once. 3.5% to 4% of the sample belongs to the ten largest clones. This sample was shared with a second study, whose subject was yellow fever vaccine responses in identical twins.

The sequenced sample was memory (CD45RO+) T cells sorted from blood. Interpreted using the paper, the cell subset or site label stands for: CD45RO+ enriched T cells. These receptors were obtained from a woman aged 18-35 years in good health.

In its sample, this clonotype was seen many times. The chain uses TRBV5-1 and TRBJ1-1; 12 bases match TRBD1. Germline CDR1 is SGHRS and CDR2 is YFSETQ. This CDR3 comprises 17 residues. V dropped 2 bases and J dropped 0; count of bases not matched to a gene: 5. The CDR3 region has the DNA TGCGCCAGCAGCTTCGGGACAGGGGGCGGGTTGAACACTGAAGCTTTCTTT. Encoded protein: CASSFGTGGGLNTEAFF.

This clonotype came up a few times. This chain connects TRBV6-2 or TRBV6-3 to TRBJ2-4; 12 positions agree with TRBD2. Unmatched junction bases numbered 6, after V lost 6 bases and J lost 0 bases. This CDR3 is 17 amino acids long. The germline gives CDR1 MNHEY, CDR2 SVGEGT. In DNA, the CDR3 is TGTGCCAGCAGCCCTAGCGGGAGGGGACTAGCCAAAAACATTCAGTACTTC. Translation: CASSPSGRGLAKNIQYF.

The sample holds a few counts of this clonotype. This CDR3 is CSVEMGLADNEQFF. CDR3 coding DNA: TGCAGCGTCGAAATGGGACTAGCGGACAATGAGCAGTTCTTC. This chain connects TRBV29-1 to TRBJ2-1, with 11 bases matching TRBD2. The CDR3 has 14 residues. In germline, CDR1 is SQVTM, CDR2 ANQGSEA. With 6 bases clipped from V and 5 bases from J, the junction kept 6 bases outside the gene matches.

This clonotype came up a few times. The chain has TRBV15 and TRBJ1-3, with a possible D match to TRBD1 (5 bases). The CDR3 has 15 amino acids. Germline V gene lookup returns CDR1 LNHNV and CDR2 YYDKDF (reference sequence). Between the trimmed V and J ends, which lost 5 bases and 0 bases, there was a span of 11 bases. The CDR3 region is CATSSGGSSGNTIYF. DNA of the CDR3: TGTGCCACCAGCTCGGGGGGGAGCTCTGGAAACACCATATATTTT.

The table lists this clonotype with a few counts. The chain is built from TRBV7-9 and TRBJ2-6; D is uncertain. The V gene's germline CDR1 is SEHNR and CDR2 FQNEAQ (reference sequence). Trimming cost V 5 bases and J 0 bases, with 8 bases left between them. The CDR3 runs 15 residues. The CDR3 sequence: CASSTYSSGANVLTF. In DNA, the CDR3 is TGTGCCAGCAGCACCTACAGCTCTGGGGCCAACGTCCTGACTTTC. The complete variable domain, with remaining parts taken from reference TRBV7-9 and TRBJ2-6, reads DTGVSQNPRHKITKRGQNVTFRCDPISEHNRLYWYRQTLGQGPEFLTYFQNEAQLEKSRLLSDRFSAERPKGSFSTLEIQRTEQGDSAMYLCASSTYSSGANVLTFGAGSRLTVL.

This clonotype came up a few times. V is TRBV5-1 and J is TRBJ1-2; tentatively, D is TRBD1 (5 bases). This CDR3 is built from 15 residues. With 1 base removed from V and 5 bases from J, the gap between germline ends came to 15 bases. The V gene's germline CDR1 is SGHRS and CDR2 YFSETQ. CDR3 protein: CASSLMGPSGYGYTF. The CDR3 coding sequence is TGCGCCAGCAGCTTGATGGGACCTTCGGGTTATGGCTACACCTTC.

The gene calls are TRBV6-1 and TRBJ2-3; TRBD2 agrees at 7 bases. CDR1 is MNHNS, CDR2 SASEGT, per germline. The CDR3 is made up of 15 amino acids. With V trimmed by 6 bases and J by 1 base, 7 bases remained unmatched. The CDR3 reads CASSRKGGGTDTQYF. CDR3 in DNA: TGTGCCAGCAGCCGGAAGGGAGGGGGCACAGATACGCAGTATTTT.

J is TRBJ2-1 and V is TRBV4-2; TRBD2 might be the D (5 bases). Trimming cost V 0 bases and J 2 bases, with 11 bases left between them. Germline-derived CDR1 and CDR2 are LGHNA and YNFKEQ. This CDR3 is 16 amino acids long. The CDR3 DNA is TGTGCCAGCAGCCAAGATTCCAGCGGACCCTACAATGAGCAGTTCTTC. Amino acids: CASSQDSSGPYNEQFF.

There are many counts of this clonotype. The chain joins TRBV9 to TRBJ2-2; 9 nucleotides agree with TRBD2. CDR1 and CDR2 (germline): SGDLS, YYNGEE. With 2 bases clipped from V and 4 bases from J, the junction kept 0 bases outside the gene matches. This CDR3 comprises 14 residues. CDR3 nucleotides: TGTGCCAGCAGCGTGACTAGCGGCACCGGGGAGCTGTTTTTT. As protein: CASSVTSGTGELFF.

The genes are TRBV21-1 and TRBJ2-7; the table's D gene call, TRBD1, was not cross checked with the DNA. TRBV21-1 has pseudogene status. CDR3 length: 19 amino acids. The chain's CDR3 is CASSKGPLRQVVYSYEQYF. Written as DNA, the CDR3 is TGTGCCAGCAGCAAGGGTCCCCTTCGACAGGTCGTTTACTCCTACGAGCAGTACTTC.

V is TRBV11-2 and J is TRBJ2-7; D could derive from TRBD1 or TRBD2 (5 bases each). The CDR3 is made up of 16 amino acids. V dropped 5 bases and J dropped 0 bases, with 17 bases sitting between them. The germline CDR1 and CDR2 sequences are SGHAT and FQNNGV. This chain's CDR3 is CASSRVGGTSSYEQYF. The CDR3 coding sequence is TGTGCCAGCAGCCGGGTTGGTGGGACCAGCTCCTACGAGCAGTACTTC. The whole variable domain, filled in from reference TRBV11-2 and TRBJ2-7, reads EAGVAQSPRYKIIEKRQSVAFWCNPISGHATLYWYQQILGQGPKLLIQFQNNGVVDDSQLPKDRFSAERLKGVDSTLKIQPAKLEDSAVYLCASSRVGGTSSYEQYFGPGTRLTVT.

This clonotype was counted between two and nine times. The chain's CDR3 is CASSRDAMNTEAFF. The CDR3 DNA reads as TGCGCCAGCAGCCGGGACGCAATGAACACTGAAGCTTTCTTT. The chain uses TRBV4-1 and TRBJ1-1, with TRBD1 as a possible D gene (5 bases). Trimming shortened V by 4 bases and J by 0 bases, and 9 bases separated the two germline ends. Germline lookup yields CDR1 MGHRA and CDR2 YSYEKL. This CDR3 spans 14 amino acids.

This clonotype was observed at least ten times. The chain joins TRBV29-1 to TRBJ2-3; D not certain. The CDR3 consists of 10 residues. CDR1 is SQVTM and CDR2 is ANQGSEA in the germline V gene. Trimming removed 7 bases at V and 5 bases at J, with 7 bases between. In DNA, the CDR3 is TGCAGCGCCATGGGAGATACGCAGTATTTT. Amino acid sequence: CSAMGDTQYF.

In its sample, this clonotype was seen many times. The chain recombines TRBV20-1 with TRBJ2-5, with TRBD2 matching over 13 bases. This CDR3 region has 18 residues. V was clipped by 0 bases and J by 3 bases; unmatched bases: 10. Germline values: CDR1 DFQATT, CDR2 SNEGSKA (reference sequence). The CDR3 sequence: CSAREEGLAGFREETQYF. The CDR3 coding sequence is TGCAGTGCTAGAGAAGAGGGACTAGCGGGATTCCGAGAAGAGACCCAGTACTTC.

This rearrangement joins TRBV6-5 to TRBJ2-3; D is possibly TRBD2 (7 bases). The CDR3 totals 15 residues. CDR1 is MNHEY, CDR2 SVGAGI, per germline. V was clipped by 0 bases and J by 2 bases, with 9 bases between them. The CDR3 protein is CASSYSGGPTDTQYF. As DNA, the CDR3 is TGTGCCAGCAGTTACTCGGGGGGGCCCACAGATACGCAGTATTTT.

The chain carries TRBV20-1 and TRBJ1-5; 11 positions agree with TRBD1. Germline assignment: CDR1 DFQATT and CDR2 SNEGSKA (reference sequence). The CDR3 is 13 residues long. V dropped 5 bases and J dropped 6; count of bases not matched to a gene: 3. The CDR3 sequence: CSAGTGGAQPQHF. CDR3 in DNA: TGCAGTGCTGGGACAGGGGGGGCTCAGCCCCAGCATTTT.

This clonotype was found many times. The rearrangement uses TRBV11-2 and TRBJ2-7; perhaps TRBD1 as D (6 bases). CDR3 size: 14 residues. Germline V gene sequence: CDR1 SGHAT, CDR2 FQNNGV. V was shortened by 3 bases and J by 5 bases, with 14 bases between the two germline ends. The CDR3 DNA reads TGTGCCAGCAGCTTTGGACAGCCGAAGAACGAGCAGTACTTC. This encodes CASSFGQPKNEQYF.

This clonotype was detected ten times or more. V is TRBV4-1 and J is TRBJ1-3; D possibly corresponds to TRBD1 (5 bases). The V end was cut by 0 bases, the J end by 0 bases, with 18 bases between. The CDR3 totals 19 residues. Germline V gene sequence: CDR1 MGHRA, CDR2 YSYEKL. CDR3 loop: CASSQDPSGTVSSGNTIYF. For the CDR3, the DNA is TGCGCCAGCAGCCAAGATCCATCCGGGACTGTGAGCTCTGGAAACACCATATATTTT.

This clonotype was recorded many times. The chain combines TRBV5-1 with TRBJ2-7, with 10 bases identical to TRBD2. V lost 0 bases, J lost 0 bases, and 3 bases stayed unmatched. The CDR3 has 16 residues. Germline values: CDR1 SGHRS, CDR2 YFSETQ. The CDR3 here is CASSLGPSGSSYEQYF. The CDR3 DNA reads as TGCGCCAGCAGCTTGGGCCCTAGCGGGAGCTCCTACGAGCAGTACTTC. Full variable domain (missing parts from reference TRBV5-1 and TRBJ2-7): KAGVTQTPRYLIKTRGQQVTLSCSPISGHRSVSWYQQTPGQGLQFLFEYFSETQRNKGNFPGRFSGRQFSNSRSEMNVSTLELGDSALYLCASSLGPSGSSYEQYFGPGTRLTVT.

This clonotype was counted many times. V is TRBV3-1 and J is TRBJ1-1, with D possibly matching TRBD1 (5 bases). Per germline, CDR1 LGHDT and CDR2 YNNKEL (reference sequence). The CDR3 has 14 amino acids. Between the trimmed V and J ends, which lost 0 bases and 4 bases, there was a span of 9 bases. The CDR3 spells CASSQDRVSTEAFF. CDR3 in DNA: TGTGCCAGCAGCCAAGACAGGGTGAGCACTGAAGCTTTCTTT.

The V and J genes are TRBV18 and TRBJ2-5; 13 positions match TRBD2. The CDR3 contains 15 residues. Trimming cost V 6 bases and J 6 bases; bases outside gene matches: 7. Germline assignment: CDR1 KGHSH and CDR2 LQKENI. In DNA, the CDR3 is TGTGCCAGCTCCGGGACTAGCGGGGTCGGGAAGACCCAGTACTTC. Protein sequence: CASSGTSGVGKTQYF.

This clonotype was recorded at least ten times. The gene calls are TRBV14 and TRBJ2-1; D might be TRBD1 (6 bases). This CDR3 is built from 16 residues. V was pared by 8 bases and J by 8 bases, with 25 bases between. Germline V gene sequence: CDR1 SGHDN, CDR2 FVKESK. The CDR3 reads CASQPPGHRILDEQFF. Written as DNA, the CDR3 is TGTGCCAGCCAACCCCCGGGACACAGAATTTTGGATGAGCAGTTCTTC.

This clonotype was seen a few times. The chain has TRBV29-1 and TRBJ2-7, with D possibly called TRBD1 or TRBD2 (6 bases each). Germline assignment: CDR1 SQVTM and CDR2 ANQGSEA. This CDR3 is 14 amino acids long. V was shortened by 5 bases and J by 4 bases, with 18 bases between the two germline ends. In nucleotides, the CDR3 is TGCAGCGTTAGGGGGGAATTCTTCCCATACGAGCAGTACTTC. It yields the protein CSVRGEFFPYEQYF.

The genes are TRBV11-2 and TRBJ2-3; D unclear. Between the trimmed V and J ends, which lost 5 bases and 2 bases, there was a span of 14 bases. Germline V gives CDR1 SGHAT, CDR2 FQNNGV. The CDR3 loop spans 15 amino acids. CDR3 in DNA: TGTGCCAGCAGCCGCATCGGGTCCGACACAGATACGCAGTATTTT. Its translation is CASSRIGSDTDTQYF.

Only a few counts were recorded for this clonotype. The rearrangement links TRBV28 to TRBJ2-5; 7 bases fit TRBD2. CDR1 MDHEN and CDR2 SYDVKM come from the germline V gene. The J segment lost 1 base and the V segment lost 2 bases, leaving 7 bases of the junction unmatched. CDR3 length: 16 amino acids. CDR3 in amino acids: CASSLVRGGAQETQYF. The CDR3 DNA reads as TGTGCCAGCAGTTTAGTCCGGGGAGGGGCCCAAGAGACCCAGTACTTC.

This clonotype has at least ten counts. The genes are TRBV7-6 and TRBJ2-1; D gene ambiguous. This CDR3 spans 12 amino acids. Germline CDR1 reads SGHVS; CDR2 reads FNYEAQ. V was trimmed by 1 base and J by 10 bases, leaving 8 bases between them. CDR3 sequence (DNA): TGTGCCAGCAGCTTAGTTTCTCGCGAGCAGTTCTTC. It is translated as CASSLVSREQFF. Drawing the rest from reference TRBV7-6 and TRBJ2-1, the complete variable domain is GAGVSQSPRYKVTKRGQDVALRCDPISGHVSLYWYRQALGQGPEFLTYFNYEAQQDKSGLPNDRFSAERPEGSISTLTIQRTEQRDSAMYRCASSLVSREQFFGPGTRLTVL.

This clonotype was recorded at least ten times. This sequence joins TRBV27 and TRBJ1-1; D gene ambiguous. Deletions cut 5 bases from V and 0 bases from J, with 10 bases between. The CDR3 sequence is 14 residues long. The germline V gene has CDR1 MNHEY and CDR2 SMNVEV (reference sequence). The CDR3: CASSLGYMNTEAFF. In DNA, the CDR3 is TGTGCCAGCAGTCTCGGGTACATGAACACTGAAGCTTTCTTT.